The rows below give T cell receptor beta chains drawn from one sample of a study of cytomegalovirus exposure and HLA in healthy donors. Assay: immunoSEQ multiplex PCR; the TCRdb copy retains only in-frame clones and omits some. The table records about 92,000 clones, 81% of them present only once. Sequenced material: PBMCs. The receptors originated from a girl aged 2-15 years in good health and CMV-seropositive. Each CDR3 is given with its conserved first and last residue. D genes are given only for firm matches. Clone size is stated in some rows and not others, as once, few, many or a class when expanded.

CDR3 DNA: TGTGCCAGCAGCCGAAAACCGAGGCCAGACACTGAAGCTTTCTTT; CDR3 protein: CASSRKPRPDTEAFF; J gene: TRBJ1-1; clone size: NA; D gene: NA; V gene: TRBV7-9
CDR3 DNA: TGTGCCACCAACCTAGGACAGGGGACGAACACTGAAGCTTTCTTT; CDR3 protein: CATNLGQGTNTEAFF; J gene: TRBJ1-1; clone size: NA; D gene: TRBD1; V gene: TRBV10-3
CDR3 DNA: TGTGCCTGGGGGAGGGAGGCCCGTTTGGGGCAGTACTTC; CDR3 protein: CAWGREARLGQYF; J gene: TRBJ2-7; clone size: NA; D gene: TRBD2; V gene: TRBV30
CDR3 DNA: TGCCGCGTTGGGACAGGGGGACTCTCTGGGGCCAACGTCCTGACTTTC; CDR3 protein: CRVGTGGLSGANVLTF; J gene: TRBJ2-6; clone size: NA; D gene: TRBD1; V gene: TRBV29-1
CDR3 DNA: TGCGCCAGCAGCCAGAGTCCAGGGGCTAGAGGGGAGCAGTACTTC; CDR3 protein: CASSQSPGARGEQYF; J gene: TRBJ2-5; clone size: NA; D gene: NA; V gene: TRBV4-1
CDR3 DNA: TGTGCCTCAAAAAAGGGACTAGCGGAACCAGTTAGCTCCTACAATGAGCAGTTCTTC; CDR3 protein: CASKKGLAEPVSSYNEQFF; J gene: TRBJ2-1; clone size: NA; D gene: TRBD2; V gene: TRBV27
CDR3 DNA: TGTGCCAGCAGCTGGGAGACTACGAGGCATGAGCAGTTCTTC; CDR3 protein: CASSWETTRHEQFF; J gene: TRBJ2-1; clone size: NA; D gene: NA; V gene: TRBV7-8
CDR3 DNA: TGTGCCAGCAGCCACCCGGGCGAGCAGTACTTC; CDR3 protein: CASSHPGEQYF; J gene: TRBJ2-7; clone size: NA; D gene: NA; V gene: TRBV4-2
CDR3 DNA: TGTGCCAGTAGTATCGGGAGCTCCTACAATGAGCAGTTCTTC; CDR3 protein: CASSIGSSYNEQFF; J gene: TRBJ2-1; clone size: few; D gene: NA; V gene: TRBV19
CDR3 DNA: TGTGCCACCAGCAGAGTTTGGGCAATAGGGACAGGGGGCTTGGATGAGCAGTTCTTC; CDR3 protein: CATSRVWAIGTGGLDEQFF; J gene: TRBJ2-1; clone size: NA; D gene: TRBD1; V gene: TRBV15
CDR3 DNA: TGTGCCAGCAGCGCGATTAGGGCTAGCGGGAGAGGGGTGCAGTACTTC; CDR3 protein: CASSAIRASGRGVQYF; J gene: TRBJ2-7; clone size: NA; D gene: TRBD2; V gene: TRBV27
CDR3 DNA: TGTGCCCGGGAGAGAGGGGTCACAGATACGCAGTATTTT; CDR3 protein: CARERGVTDTQYF; J gene: TRBJ2-3; clone size: NA; D gene: NA; V gene: TRBV30
CDR3 DNA: TGTGCCAGCAGTGTAAATACAGGGTCTGGAGAAGAGACCCAGTACTTC; CDR3 protein: CASSVNTGSGEETQYF; J gene: TRBJ2-5; clone size: NA; D gene: NA; V gene: TRBV6-1
CDR3 DNA: TGTGCCAGTCCTCCGGGACACCATAGCAATCAGCCCCAGCATTTT; CDR3 protein: CASPPGHHSNQPQHF; J gene: TRBJ1-5; clone size: few; D gene: NA; V gene: TRBV6-5
CDR3 DNA: TGTGCCACCAGGGACAGCCCCTACGAGCAGTACTTC; CDR3 protein: CATRDSPYEQYF; J gene: TRBJ2-7; clone size: NA; D gene: TRBD1; V gene: TRBV27
CDR3 DNA: TGTGCCAGCAGTTATGGGAGCTCCTACAATGAGCAGTTCTTC; CDR3 protein: CASSYGSSYNEQFF; J gene: TRBJ2-1; clone size: NA; D gene: NA; V gene: TRBV6-5
CDR3 DNA: TGTGCCTGGACTGGACAGGGGTCTAGCTCTGGAAACACCATATATTTT; CDR3 protein: CAWTGQGSSSGNTIYF; J gene: TRBJ1-3; clone size: NA; D gene: TRBD1; V gene: TRBV30
CDR3 DNA: TGTGCCAGCACGGAGGGATCGGCTAACTATGGCTACACCTTC; CDR3 protein: CASTEGSANYGYTF; J gene: TRBJ1-2; clone size: NA; D gene: NA; V gene: TRBV2
CDR3 DNA: TGTGCCAGCAGTGACCGGACAGTCATCACTGAAGCTTTCTTT; CDR3 protein: CASSDRTVITEAFF; J gene: TRBJ1-1; clone size: NA; D gene: NA; V gene: TRBV6-5
CDR3 DNA: TGTGCCATCAGGGACAGGGGGCTTGGGAACACTGAAGCTTTCTTT; CDR3 protein: CAIRDRGLGNTEAFF; J gene: TRBJ1-1; clone size: NA; D gene: TRBD1; V gene: TRBV10-3
CDR3 DNA: TGTGCCAGCAGCGAGACTAGCGACACCTACGAGCAGTACTTC; CDR3 protein: CASSETSDTYEQYF; J gene: TRBJ2-7; clone size: once; D gene: TRBD2; V gene: TRBV11-3
CDR3 DNA: TGCGCCAGCAGCATCTCATCGGGGGATGTAGACGAGCAGTACTTC; CDR3 protein: CASSISSGDVDEQYF; J gene: TRBJ2-7; clone size: NA; D gene: NA; V gene: TRBV5-1
CDR3 DNA: TGTGCCAGCAGCGTCCATCGGGACTCTTACACAGATACGCAGTATTTT; CDR3 protein: CASSVHRDSYTDTQYF; J gene: TRBJ2-3; clone size: NA; D gene: NA; V gene: TRBV9
CDR3 DNA: TGCGCCAGCAGGGCCGAGACACCGGCCATGAACACTGAAGCTTTCTTT; CDR3 protein: CASRAETPAMNTEAFF; J gene: TRBJ1-1; clone size: NA; D gene: NA; V gene: TRBV10-1
CDR3 DNA: TGCGCCAGCAGGAGCAGGGGGTATCAAGAGACCCAGTACTTC; CDR3 protein: CASRSRGYQETQYF; J gene: TRBJ2-5; clone size: NA; D gene: TRBD1; V gene: TRBV23-1
CDR3 DNA: TGCGCCAGCACCCTCGGACATTTCAAAGGCAATCAGCCCCAGCATTTT; CDR3 protein: CASTLGHFKGNQPQHF; J gene: TRBJ1-5; clone size: NA; D gene: NA; V gene: TRBV4-1
CDR3 DNA: TGCGCCAGCAGCCAAAGTGGGACTAGCGGGAGTTACAATGAGCAGTTCTTC; CDR3 protein: CASSQSGTSGSYNEQFF; J gene: TRBJ2-1; clone size: once; D gene: TRBD2; V gene: TRBV4-1
CDR3 DNA: TGTGCCAGCACCTTGGAAATCGGGGTTCCCCGGGGGCAGTACTTC; CDR3 protein: CASTLEIGVPRGQYF; J gene: TRBJ2-7; clone size: NA; D gene: NA; V gene: TRBV28
CDR3 DNA: TGCGCCAGCAGCCAAGTTCCCCACTCAGATACGCAGTATTTT; CDR3 protein: CASSQVPHSDTQYF; J gene: TRBJ2-3; clone size: NA; D gene: NA; V gene: TRBV4-1
CDR3 DNA: TGTGCCAGCAGCCAGCGACAGGTTCCACTCCGTTCACAAGAGACCCAGTACTTC; CDR3 protein: CASSQRQVPLRSQETQYF; J gene: TRBJ2-5; clone size: NA; D gene: NA; V gene: TRBV28
CDR3 DNA: TGTGCCTGGAGCCTACTGACAGGCCTTGGGACTGAAGCTTTCTTT; CDR3 protein: CAWSLLTGLGTEAFF; J gene: TRBJ1-1; clone size: NA; D gene: NA; V gene: TRBV30
CDR3 DNA: TGTGCCAGTACCGGGGATCGGCAAGAGACCCAGTACTTC; CDR3 protein: CASTGDRQETQYF; J gene: TRBJ2-5; clone size: NA; D gene: NA; V gene: TRBV2